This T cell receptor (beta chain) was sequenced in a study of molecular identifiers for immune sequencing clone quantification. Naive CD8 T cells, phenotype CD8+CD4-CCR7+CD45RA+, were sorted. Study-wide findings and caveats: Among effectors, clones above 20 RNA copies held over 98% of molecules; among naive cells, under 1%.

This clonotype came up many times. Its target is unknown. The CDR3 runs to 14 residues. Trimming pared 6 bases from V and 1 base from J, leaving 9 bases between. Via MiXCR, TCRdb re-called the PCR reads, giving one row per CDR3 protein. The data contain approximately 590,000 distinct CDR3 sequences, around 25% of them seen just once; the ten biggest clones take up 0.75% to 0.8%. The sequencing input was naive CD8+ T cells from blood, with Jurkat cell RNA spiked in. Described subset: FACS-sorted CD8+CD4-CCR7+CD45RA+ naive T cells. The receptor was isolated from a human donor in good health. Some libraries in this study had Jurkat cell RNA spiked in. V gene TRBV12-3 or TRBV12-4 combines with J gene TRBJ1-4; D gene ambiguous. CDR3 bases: TGTGCCAGCAGAGAGGGTGGAACTAATGAAAAACTGTTTTTT. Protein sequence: CASREGGTNEKLFF.